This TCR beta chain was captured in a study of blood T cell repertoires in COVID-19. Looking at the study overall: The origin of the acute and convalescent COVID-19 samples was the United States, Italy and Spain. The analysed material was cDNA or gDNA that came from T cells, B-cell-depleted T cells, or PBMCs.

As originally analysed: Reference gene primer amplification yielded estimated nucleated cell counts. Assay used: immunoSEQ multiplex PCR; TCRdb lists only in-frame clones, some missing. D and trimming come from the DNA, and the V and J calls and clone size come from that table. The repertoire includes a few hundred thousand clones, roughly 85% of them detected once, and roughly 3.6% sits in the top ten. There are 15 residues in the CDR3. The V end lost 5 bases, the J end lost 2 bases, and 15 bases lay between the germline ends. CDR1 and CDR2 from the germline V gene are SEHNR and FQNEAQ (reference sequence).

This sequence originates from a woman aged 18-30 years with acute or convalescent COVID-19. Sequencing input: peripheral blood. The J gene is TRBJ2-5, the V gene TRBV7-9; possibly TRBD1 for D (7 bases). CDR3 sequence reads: CASSAGTVNQETQYF. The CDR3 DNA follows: TGTGCCAGCAGCGCGGGGACAGTCAATCAAGAGACCCAGTACTTC.